This is a list of T cell receptor beta chains from one sample in a study of post-analysis software for immune sequencing data. TCRdb re-derived calls from the PCR reads in MiXCR, one entry per CDR3 protein. The profile shows about 430,000 distinct CDR3 sequences, approximately 42% of them singletons. Sample: blood. The receptors come from a girl aged 2 to 10 with multiple sclerosis. Both conserved end residues are part of each CDR3. A D gene is named only where the DNA matches it firmly. The listing skips clone size in some rows; elsewhere it reads once, few, many or a size class.

NA TRBJ2-4 few TRBV15 TGTGCCACCAGCAGAGATCAGACAGGCGGGAACATTCAGTACTTC CATSRDQTGGNIQYF
TRBD1 TRBJ1-2 NA TRBV6-5 TGTGCCAGCAGTCAGACAGGGTCGTCTGGCTACACCTTC CASSQTGSSGYTF
NA TRBJ1-1 few TRBV29-1 TGCAGCGTTGCTGGACGGATGAACACTGAAGCTTTCTTT CSVAGRMNTEAFF
NA TRBJ1-2 NA TRBV24-1 TGTGCCACCAGTGATTTGTGGCAGGGCCATGGCTACACCTTC CATSDLWQGHGYTF
NA TRBJ1-5 few TRBV12-3/TRBV12-4 TGTGCCAGCGACGATCGGGGTTCCAATCAGCCCCAGCATTTT CASDDRGSNQPQHF
NA TRBJ2-5 few TRBV20-1 TGCAGTGCTACGGAGACTAGGGTCGGTTGGGAGCAGTACTTC CSATETRVGWEQYF
TRBD1 TRBJ1-2 NA TRBV27 TGTGCCAGCAGGCCAGCCGGGACAGGTAACTCCTATGGCTACACCTTC CASRPAGTGNSYGYTF
NA TRBJ2-3 NA TRBV6-5 TGTGCCAGCAGTACGGCAGCTAGAGGCACAGATACGCAGTATTTT CASSTAARGTDTQYF
NA TRBJ1-4 NA TRBV28 TGTGCCAGCAGTTTTGCGATCACACCCTCAACTAATGAAAAACTGTTTTTT CASSFAITPSTNEKLFF
TRBD2 TRBJ2-1 NA TRBV28 TGTGCCAGCAGTAAGCGGGGGGGCCGCAATGAGCAGTTCTTC CASSKRGGRNEQFF
NA TRBJ1-6 NA TRBV4-3 TGCGCCAGCAGCCAAGATCCAGCGACAGGATATAATTCACCCCTCCACTTT CASSQDPATGYNSPLHF
NA TRBJ2-5 few TRBV29-1 TGCAGCGTGGCCGTTAGGGAGACCCAGTACTTC CSVAVRETQYF
TRBD1 TRBJ2-5 once TRBV20-1 TGCAGTGCTAGAGAAAAGGGGGCTATCCAAGAGACCCAGTACTTC CSAREKGAIQETQYF
NA TRBJ1-5 NA TRBV20-1 TGCAGTGCTAGAGCGGGGAGCACTAGCAATCAGCCCCAGCATTTT CSARAGSTSNQPQHF
NA TRBJ1-2 many TRBV28 TGTGCCACCCGGGAGTCACAAGGCTACACCTTC CATRESQGYTF